A selection of T cell receptor beta chains follows, all from one sample in a study of T cell changes during pregnancy in multiple sclerosis. Data came from immunoSEQ multiplex PCR; TCRdb stores just in-frame clones and leaves some out. The data show some 55,000 clones, more than 90% seen once. This material consisted of peripheral blood, taken after pregnancy. These receptor sequences come from a female donor in good health, enrolled as a control in a pregnancy study. The CDR3 runs from the conserved cysteine through the conserved F or W. A D gene is named only where the DNA matches it firmly. Not every row has a clone size; where given, it reads once, few, many or a size class.

v_gene	j_gene	d_gene	abundance	CDR3nt	CDR3aa
TRBV19	TRBJ1-1	.	.	TGTGCCAGTAGTAACCCAGGGGTAAGTGGGGAGAACACTGAAGCTTTCTTT	CASSNPGVSGENTEAFF
TRBV19	TRBJ1-1	TRBD1	.	TGTGCCACCCTCGGGAGGGGGCTGAACACTGAAGCTTTCTTT	CATLGRGLNTEAFF
TRBV5-4	TRBJ2-7	.	.	TGTGCCAGCAGCTCACATCTAGGGGGCTACGAGCAGTACTTC	CASSSHLGGYEQYF
TRBV6-1	TRBJ1-1	TRBD1	.	TGTGCCAGCAGTGATCAGGGGGCTTGGAACACTGAAGCTTTCTTT	CASSDQGAWNTEAFF
TRBV28	TRBJ2-7	TRBD2	.	TGTGCCAGCGCCTTAGCGGGCCGTCCCTACGAGCAGTACTTC	CASALAGRPYEQYF
TRBV7-2	TRBJ1-3	.	.	TGTGCCAGCAGCTTAGGGCCATCGAGGGGAAACACCATATATTTT	CASSLGPSRGNTIYF
TRBV30	TRBJ2-5	TRBD2	.	TGTGCCTGGAGTGCAAAAGCGGGAACGGAGACCCAGTACTTC	CAWSAKAGTETQYF
TRBV2	TRBJ1-6	.	.	TGTGCCAGCAGTCCCCGACAGGCCAGCTCCTATAATTCACCCCTCCACTTT	CASSPRQASSYNSPLHF
TRBV27	TRBJ2-5	.	.	TGTGCCAGCAGTCCCTGGGCAGTGCAAGAGACCCAGTACTTC	CASSPWAVQETQYF
TRBV7-2	TRBJ2-6	.	.	TGTGCCAGCAGCTCCTCAGGGTCTGGGGCCAACGTCCTGACTTTC	CASSSSGSGANVLTF
TRBV4-2	TRBJ2-3	TRBD2	.	TGTGCCAGCAGCCTCGGGACTAGCGGGGGGGTAGATACGCAGTATTTT	CASSLGTSGGVDTQYF
TRBV7-8	TRBJ2-7	TRBD2	.	TGTGCCAGCAGTCGGACTAGCGGGAACCTGCCCTTCTCCTACGAGCAGTACTTC	CASSRTSGNLPFSYEQYF
TRBV9	TRBJ2-1	.	.	TGTGCCAGCAACTCGGACAGAGCCAACTACAATGAGCAGTTCTTC	CASNSDRANYNEQFF
TRBV6-1	TRBJ1-6	TRBD1	.	TGTGCCAGGGTCGACAGGGGGCGTTCACCCCTCCACTTT	CARVDRGRSPLHF
TRBV4-2	TRBJ1-2	.	once	TGTGCCAGCAGCCAAGAGGAAGGACAGTTTAACTATGGCTACACCTTC	CASSQEEGQFNYGYTF
TRBV6-5	TRBJ1-5	TRBD1	once	TGTGCCAGCAGTTGGACAGGGGATAGCAATCAGCCCCAGCATTTT	CASSWTGDSNQPQHF
TRBV15	TRBJ1-3	TRBD1	.	TGTGCCACCAGCAGAAACAGACAGGGTAACTCTGGAAACACCATATATTTT	CATSRNRQGNSGNTIYF
TRBV28	TRBJ2-3	TRBD2	.	TGTGCCAGCAGCCCTAGCGGGAGCTTCCCAGATACGCAGTATTTT	CASSPSGSFPDTQYF
TRBV6-1	TRBJ1-3	TRBD1	.	TGTGCCAGCAGCTTTGGACAGGGGGCTGGAAACACCATATATTTT	CASSFGQGAGNTIYF
TRBV27	TRBJ2-3	.	.	TGTGCCAGCAGTTCCCTCCTTCTCACAGATACGCAGTATTTT	CASSSLLLTDTQYF
TRBV29-1	TRBJ2-7	.	.	TGCAGCGTTAAGAAAAGGTATGGTGGACTCCCATCTACCTACGAGCAGTACTTC	CSVKKRYGGLPSTYEQYF
TRBV30	TRBJ1-3	.	.	TGTGCCTTGGGAGGGGACTCTGGAAACACCATATATTTT	CALGGDSGNTIYF
TRBV7-2	TRBJ2-1	TRBD2	.	TGTGCCAGCAGAAAAGAGGCGGGGGGGCGGGATGAGCAGTTCTTC	CASRKEAGGRDEQFF
TRBV19	TRBJ2-1	TRBD2	.	TGTGCCAGTAGTATATCAGCTAGCGGGGGACACAATGAGCAGTTCTTC	CASSISASGGHNEQFF
TRBV5-4	TRBJ1-1	TRBD1	.	TGTGCCAGCAGCCAGGGACAGGGAAGCACTGAAGCTTTCTTT	CASSQGQGSTEAFF
TRBV7-6	TRBJ2-5	TRBD2	.	TGTGCCAGCAGCTTAGCGTGGGGGGGGGAGACCCAGTACTTC	CASSLAWGGETQYF
TRBV30	TRBJ2-7	.	.	TGTGCCTGGAGCCCGACCGGGGAGCAGTACTTC	CAWSPTGEQYF
TRBV5-1	TRBJ2-2	TRBD1	.	TGCGCCAGCAGCTTGGGCCAGGGGGCCGGGGAGCTGTTTTTT	CASSLGQGAGELFF
TRBV6-6	TRBJ1-5	TRBD1	.	TGTGCCAGCAGTTTAGACAGGGGAGGGAATCAGCCCCAGCATTTT	CASSLDRGGNQPQHF